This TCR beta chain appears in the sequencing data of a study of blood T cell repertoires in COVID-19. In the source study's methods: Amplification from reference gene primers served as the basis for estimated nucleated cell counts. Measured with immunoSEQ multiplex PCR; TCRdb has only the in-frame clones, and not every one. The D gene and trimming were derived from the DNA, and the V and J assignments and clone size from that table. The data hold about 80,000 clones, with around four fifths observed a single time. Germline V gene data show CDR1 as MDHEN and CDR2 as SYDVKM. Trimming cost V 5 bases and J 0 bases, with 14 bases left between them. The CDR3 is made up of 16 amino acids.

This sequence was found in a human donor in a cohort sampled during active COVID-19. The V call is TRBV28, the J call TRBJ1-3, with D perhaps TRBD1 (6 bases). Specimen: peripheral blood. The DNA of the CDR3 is TGTGCCAGCAGTCCCCCCCGGGGGGCCTCTGGAAACACCATATATTTT. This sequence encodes CASSPPRGASGNTIYF.